Listed here is a single T cell receptor (beta chain). Its target is unknown. The table came from immunoSEQ multiplex PCR; TCRdb's copy has only in-frame clones and leaves some out. This table holds around 110,000 clones, roughly 87% found once. The data derive from a study of graft-versus-host responses after intestinal transplantation. Across the whole study: Induction using anti-thymocyte globulin, followed by tacrolimus and steroids for about 3 years, was given to all recipients.

The CDR3 extends over 15 amino acids. Study conclusions and caveats: Detected in recipient marrow were GvH clones, some of which were first observed in ileum or blood.

The sequencing here drew on unstimulated CD4+ T cells sorted from spleen or lymph node cells, taken before transplant. The sequence came from a human donor who was the organ donor for an intestinal transplant. V usage is TRBV21-1 and J usage is TRBJ2-3; the D call of TRBD2 is as the table states it, not checked on the DNA. TRBV21-1 is flagged as a pseudogene. CDR3 amino acids: CASSNAGLGTDTQYF. For the CDR3, the DNA is TGTGCCAGCAGCAACGCGGGATTGGGCACAGATACGCAGTATTTT.